Sequencing of this T cell receptor (beta chain) was carried out in a study of Ad26.COV2.S vaccination and SARS-CoV-2 variants. Study summary: The study gave Ad26.COV2.S intramuscularly, once or twice 56 days apart.

Study-wide points: Post-vaccination breadth of spike-specific CD8+ and CD4+ T cell responses was reportedly substantial. Vaccine recipients showed a spike-specific TCR breadth that was higher than in placebo recipients.

Specified treatment: over 15 received Ad26.COV2.S at low or high dose, single or two shots; several received placebo; per-sample allocation not given. Day 63 after the first injection of vaccine or placebo was the sampling time. Vaccination employed an Ad26 vector expressing the Wuhan-strain SARS-CoV-2 spike. To note about this clone: Its antigen is unknown.

Sequenced by immunoSEQ multiplex PCR; TCRdb stores in-frame clones only, minus some. The profile shows 300,000 to 400,000 clones, about nine tenths of them singletons. Germline values: CDR1 SGHTA, CDR2 FQGTGA. This CDR3 region has 13 residues. V gave up 5 bases and J gave up 7 bases, with 14 bases separating them. This chain uses TRBV7-3 with TRBJ1-2; a weak D match, TRBD1 (5 bases). This clonotype was sampled from a person aged 18-60 years who received the Ad26.COV2.S COVID-19 vaccine or a placebo. The specimen was peripheral blood, collected in a trial of Ad26.COV2.S vaccine versus placebo. Here the CDR3 DNA reads TGTGCCAGCAGCCTGGGGGGAGGGACTGGCTACACCTTC. Its protein product is CASSLGGGTGYTF.